This note documents a single TCR beta chain sequence. As processed by the authors: Estimation of nucleated cell counts relied on the amplification of reference gene primers. TCRdb's table, derived via immunoSEQ multiplex PCR, lists solely in-frame clones and lacks some. Clone size and the V and J calls come from that table; the DNA yielded D and trimming. The top ten clones hold approximately 0.45% of a sample with about 89,000 clones, around 88% of them seen once. The record originates from a study of blood T cell repertoires in COVID-19. Study summary: Material from acute and convalescent COVID-19 was sourced from the United States, Italy and Spain. Sample material is recorded as cDNA or gDNA derived from T cells, B-cell-depleted T cells, or PBMCs.

The CDR3 sequence is 14 residues long. Trimming took 1 base from V and 5 from J, leaving 12 bases between them. The V gene's germline CDR1 is SGDLS and CDR2 YYNGEE. V gene TRBV9 combines with J gene TRBJ1-1; TRBD1 is a possible D gene (5 bases). The sample consisted of peripheral blood. This receptor was taken from a man aged 55 to 70 with acute or convalescent COVID-19. CDR3 in amino acids: CASSVRGEVTEAFF. The CDR3 DNA follows: TGTGCCAGCAGCGTACGGGGGGAGGTTACTGAAGCTTTCTTT.